This T cell receptor beta chain was recovered during a study of OX40 agonist ivuxolimab in advanced cancers. Study overall: An anti-OX40 (CD134) antibody with agonistic activity, ivuxolimab, was administered to patients. Partial responses were achieved by three patients: one hepatocellular carcinoma, two cutaneous melanoma. Under the entry rules, prior anti-PD-1, anti-PD-L1 or anti-CTLA-4 therapy was allowed, and around 40% had some. Notes on the study in general: Among T cells, CD8+ cells averaged more expanded clones than CD4+ cells.

This CDR3 has 12 residues. Trimming at V came to 6 bases and at J to 3 bases, leaving 2 bases not matched to a gene. In germline, CDR1 is MDHEN, CDR2 SYDVKM. As regards this clone: Its antigen is unidentified.

Method: immunoSEQ multiplex PCR; TCRdb's copy keeps in-frame clones and lacks some. The sample records more than 65,000 clones, about 91% being singletons. Sequencing used CD4+ or CD8+ T cells sorted from blood, obtained in a trial of the OX40 agonist ivuxolimab. The receptor's source is an adult with an advanced solid tumor such as melanoma, head and neck, liver or kidney cancer. J is TRBJ2-7 and V is TRBV28, with 7 bases that match TRBD1. The CDR3 loop reads CASRRDSYEQYF. In DNA form, the CDR3 reads TGTGCCAGCAGGAGGGACAGCTACGAGCAGTACTTC.